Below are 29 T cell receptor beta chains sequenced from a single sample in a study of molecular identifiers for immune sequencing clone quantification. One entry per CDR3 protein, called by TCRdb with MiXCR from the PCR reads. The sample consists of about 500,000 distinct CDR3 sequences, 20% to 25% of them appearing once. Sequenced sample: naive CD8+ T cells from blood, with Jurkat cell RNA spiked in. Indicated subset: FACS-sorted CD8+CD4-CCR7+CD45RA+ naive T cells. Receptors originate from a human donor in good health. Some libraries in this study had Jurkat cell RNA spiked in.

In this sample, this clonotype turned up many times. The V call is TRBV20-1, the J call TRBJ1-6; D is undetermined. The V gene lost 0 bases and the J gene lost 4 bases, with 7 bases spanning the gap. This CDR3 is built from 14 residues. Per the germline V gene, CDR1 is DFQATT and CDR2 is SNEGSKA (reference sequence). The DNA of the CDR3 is TGCAGTGCTAGAGATGCCGCGTATAATTCACCCCTCCACTTT. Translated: CSARDAAYNSPLHF.

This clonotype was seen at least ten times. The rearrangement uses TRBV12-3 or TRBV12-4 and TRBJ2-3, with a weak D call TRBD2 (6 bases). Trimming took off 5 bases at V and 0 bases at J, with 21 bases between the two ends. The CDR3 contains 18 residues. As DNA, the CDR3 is TGTGCCAGCAGTCCCCCCGGTGGTGGGGGGACTAGCACAGATACGCAGTATTTT. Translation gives CASSPPGGGGTSTDTQYF.

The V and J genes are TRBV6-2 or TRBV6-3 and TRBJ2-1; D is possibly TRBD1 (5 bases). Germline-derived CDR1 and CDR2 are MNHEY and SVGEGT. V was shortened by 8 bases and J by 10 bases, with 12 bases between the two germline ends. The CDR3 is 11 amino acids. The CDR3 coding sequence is TGTGCCAGCGCAGGGTATTTGGAGCAGTTCTTC. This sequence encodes CASAGYLEQFF.

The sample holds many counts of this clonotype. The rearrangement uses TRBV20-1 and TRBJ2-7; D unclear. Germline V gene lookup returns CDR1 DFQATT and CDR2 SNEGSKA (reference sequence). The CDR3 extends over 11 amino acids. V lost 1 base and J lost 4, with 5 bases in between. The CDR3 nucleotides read TGCAGTGCTAGAGTAGATTACGAGCAGTACTTC. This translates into CSARVDYEQYF.

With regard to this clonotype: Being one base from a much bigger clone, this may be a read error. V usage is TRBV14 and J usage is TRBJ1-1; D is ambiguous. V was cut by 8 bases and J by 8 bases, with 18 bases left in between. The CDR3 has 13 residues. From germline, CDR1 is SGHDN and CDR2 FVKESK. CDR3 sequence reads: CASGLLRTQEAFF. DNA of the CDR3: TGTGCCAGCGGCCTCCTCCGAACACAAGAAGCTTTCTTT. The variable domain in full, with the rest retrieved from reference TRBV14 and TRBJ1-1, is EAGVTQFPSHSVIEKGQTVTLRCDPISGHDNLYWYRRVMGKEIKFLLHFVKESKQDESGMPNNRFLAERTGGTYSTLKVQPAELEDSGVYFCASGLLRTQEAFFGQGTRLTVV.

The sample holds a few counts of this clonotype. In DNA form, the CDR3 reads TGCGCCAGCAGTGAGGTCGGCAGCCTTCAGTACTTC. It encodes CASSEVGSLQYF. V usage is TRBV10-2 and J usage is TRBJ2-4; D not resolved. The V end was cut by 2 bases, the J end by 11 bases, with 10 bases between. CDR1 and CDR2 from the germline V gene are WSHSY and SAAADI. This CDR3 comprises 12 residues.

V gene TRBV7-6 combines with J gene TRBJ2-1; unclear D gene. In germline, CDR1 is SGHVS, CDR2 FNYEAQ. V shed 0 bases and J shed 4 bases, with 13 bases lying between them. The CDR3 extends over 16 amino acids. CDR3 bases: TGTGCCAGCAGCTTAGCTTCCGGTTCCCTTTACAATGAGCAGTTCTTC. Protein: CASSLASGSLYNEQFF.

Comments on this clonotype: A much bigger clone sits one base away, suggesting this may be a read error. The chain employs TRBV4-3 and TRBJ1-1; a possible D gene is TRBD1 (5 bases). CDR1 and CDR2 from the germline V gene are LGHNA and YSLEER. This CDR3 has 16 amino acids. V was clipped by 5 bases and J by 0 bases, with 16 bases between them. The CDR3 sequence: CASSSSHAGMNTEAFF. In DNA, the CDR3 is TGCGCCAGCAGCTCATCTCACGCAGGGATGAACACTGAAGCTTTCTTT.

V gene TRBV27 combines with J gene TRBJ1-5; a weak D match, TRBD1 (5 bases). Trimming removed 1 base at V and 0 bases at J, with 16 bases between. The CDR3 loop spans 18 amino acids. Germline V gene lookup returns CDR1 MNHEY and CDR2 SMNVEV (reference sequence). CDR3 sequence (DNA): TGTGCCAGCAGTTTATTTTCCTCGACAGCGTATAGCAATCAGCCCCAGCATTTT. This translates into CASSLFSSTAYSNQPQHF.

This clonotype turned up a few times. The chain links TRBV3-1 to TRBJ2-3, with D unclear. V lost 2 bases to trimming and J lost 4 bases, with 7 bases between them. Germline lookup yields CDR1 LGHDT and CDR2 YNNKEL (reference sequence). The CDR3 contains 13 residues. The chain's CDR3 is CASSQPNADTQYF. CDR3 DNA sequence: TGTGCCAGCAGCCAACCTAACGCAGATACGCAGTATTTT.

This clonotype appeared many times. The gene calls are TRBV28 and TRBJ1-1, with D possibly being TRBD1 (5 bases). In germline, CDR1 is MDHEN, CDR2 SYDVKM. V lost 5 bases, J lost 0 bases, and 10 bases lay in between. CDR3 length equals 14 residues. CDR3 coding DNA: TGTGCCAGCAGTGTTATGACAGTGAACACTGAAGCTTTCTTT. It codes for CASSVMTVNTEAFF.

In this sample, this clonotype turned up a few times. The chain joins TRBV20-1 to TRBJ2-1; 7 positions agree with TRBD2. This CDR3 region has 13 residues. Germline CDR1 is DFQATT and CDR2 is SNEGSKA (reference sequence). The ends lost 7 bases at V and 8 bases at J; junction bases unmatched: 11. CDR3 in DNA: TGCAGTGTGCATTCGACTAGCTTCTATGAGCAGTTCTTC. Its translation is CSVHSTSFYEQFF.

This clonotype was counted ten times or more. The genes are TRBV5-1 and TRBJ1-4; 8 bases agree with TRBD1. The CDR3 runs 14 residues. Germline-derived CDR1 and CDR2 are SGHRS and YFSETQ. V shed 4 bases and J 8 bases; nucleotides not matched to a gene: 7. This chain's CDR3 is CASSRQGLREKLFF. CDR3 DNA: TGCGCCAGCAGCCGACAGGGGTTGAGGGAAAAACTGTTTTTT.

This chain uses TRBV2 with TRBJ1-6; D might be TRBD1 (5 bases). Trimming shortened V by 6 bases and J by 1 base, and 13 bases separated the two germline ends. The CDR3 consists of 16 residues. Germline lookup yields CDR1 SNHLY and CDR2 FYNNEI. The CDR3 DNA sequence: TGTGCCAGCAGACGGGACTTAAGTTCCTATAATTCACCCCTCCACTTT. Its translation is CASRRDLSSYNSPLHF.

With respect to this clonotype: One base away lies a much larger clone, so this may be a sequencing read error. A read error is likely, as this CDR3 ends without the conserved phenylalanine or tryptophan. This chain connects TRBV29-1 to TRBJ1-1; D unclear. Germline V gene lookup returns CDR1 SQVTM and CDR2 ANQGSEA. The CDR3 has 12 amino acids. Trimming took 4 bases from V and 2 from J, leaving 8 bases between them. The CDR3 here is CSVVAGNTEAFL. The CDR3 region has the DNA TGCAGCGTTGTCGCGGGAAACACTGAAGCTTTCTTA.

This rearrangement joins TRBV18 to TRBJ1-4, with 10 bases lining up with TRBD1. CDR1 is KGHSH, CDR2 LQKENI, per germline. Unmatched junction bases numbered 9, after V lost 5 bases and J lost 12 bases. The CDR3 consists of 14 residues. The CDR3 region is CASSSGQGYEELFF. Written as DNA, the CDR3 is TGTGCCAGCTCATCGGGACAGGGGTACGAAGAACTGTTTTTT.

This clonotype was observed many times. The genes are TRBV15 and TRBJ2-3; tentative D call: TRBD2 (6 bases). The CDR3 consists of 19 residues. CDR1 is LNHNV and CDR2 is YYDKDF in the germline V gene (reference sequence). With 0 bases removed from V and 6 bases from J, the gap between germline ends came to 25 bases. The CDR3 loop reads CATSRDPSGLLYLVDTQYF. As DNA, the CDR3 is TGTGCCACCAGCAGAGACCCGAGCGGACTATTATACCTTGTGGATACGCAGTATTTT.

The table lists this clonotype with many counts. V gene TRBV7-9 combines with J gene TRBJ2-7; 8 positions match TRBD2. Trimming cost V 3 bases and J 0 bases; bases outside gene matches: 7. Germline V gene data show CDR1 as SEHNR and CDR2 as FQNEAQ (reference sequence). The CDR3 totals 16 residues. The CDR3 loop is CASSFEGGTSSYEQYF. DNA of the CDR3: TGTGCCAGCAGCTTCGAAGGAGGGACTAGCTCCTACGAGCAGTACTTC.

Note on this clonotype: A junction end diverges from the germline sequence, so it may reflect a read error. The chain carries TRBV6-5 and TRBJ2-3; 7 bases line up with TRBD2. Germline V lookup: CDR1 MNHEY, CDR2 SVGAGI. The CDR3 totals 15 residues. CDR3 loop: CASSKGRGSTDTQCF. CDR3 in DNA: TGTGCCAGCAGCAAGGGGAGGGGAAGCACAGATACGCAGTGTTTT.

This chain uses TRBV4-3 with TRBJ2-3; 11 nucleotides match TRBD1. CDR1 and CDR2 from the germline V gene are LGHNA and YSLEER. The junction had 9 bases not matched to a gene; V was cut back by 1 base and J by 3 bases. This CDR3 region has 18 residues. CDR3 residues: CASSQAFGQGATTDTQYF. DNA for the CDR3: TGCGCCAGCAGCCAAGCGTTCGGACAGGGGGCAACTACAGATACGCAGTATTTT.

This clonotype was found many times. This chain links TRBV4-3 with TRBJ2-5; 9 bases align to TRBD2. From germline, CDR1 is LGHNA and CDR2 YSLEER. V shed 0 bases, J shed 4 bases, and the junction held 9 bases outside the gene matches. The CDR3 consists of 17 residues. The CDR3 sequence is CASSQDWFGGGGETQYF. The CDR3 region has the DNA TGCGCCAGCAGCCAAGATTGGTTTGGCGGGGGGGGAGAGACCCAGTACTTC.

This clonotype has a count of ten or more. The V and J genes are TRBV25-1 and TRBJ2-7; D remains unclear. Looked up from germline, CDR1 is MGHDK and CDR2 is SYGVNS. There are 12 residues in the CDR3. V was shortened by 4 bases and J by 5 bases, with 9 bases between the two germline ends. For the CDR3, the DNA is TGTGCCAGCAGTGGCCACAACGACGAGCAGTACTTC. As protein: CASSGHNDEQYF.

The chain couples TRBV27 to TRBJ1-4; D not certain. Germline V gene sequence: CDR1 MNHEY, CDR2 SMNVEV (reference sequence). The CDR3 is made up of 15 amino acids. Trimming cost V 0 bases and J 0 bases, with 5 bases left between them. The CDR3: CASSLSGSTNEKLFF. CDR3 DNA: TGTGCCAGCAGTTTATCTGGGTCAACTAATGAAAAACTGTTTTTT.

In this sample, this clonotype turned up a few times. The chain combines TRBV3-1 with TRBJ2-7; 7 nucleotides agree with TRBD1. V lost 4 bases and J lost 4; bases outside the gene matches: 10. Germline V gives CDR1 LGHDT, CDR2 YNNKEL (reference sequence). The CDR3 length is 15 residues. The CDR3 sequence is CASSPRWTGDYEQYF. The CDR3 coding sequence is TGTGCCAGCAGCCCCCGGTGGACAGGAGATTACGAGCAGTACTTC.

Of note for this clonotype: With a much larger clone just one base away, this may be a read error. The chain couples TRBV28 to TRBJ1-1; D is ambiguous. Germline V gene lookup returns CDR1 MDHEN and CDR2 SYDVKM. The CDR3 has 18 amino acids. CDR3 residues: CAGSSPPYRVPQNTEAFF. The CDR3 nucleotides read TGTGCCGGCAGTTCCCCCCCGTACAGAGTACCACAGAACACTGAAGCTTTCTTT.

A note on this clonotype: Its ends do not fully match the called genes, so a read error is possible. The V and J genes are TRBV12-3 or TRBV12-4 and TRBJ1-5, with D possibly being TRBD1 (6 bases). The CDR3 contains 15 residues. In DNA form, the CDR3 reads TGTGCCAGCAGTTTACTAATAGGGGGTAAACAGCCCCAGCGTTTT. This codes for CASSLLIGGKQPQRF.

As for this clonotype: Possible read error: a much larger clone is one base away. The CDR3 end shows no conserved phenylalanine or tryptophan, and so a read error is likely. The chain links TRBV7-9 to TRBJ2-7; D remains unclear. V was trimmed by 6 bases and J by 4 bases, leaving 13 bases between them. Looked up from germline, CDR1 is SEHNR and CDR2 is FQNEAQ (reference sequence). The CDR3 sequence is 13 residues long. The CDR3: CASSSWSSYEQYS. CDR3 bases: TGTGCCAGCAGTTCCTGGTCATCGTACGAGCAGTACTCC.

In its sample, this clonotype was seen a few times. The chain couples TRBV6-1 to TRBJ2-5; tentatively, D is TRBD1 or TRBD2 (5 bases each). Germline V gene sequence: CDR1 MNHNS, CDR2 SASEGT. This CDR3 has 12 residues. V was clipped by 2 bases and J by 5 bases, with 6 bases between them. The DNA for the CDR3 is TGTGCCAGCAGTGAATGGGGGGAGACCCAGTACTTC. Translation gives CASSEWGETQYF.

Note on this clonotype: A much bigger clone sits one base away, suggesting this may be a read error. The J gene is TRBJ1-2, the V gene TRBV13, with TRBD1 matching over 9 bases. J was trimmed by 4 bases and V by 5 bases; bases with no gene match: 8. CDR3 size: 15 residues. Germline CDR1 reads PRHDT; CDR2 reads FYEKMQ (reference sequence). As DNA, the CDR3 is TGTGCCAGCAGCCCCGGACAGGGGCTGGTCTATGGCTACACCTTC. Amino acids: CASSPGQGLVYGYTF.